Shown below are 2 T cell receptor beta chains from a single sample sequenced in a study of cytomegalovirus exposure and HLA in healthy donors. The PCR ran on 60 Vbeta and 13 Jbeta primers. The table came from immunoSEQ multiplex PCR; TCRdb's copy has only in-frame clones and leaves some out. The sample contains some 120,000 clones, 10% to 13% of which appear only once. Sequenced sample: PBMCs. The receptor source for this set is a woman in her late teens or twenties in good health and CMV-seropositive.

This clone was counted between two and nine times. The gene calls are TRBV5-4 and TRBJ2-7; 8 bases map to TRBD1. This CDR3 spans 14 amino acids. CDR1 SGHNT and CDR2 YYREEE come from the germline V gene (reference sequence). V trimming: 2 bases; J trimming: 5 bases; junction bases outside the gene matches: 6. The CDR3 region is CASSLLDRAHEQYF. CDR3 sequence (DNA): TGTGCCAGCAGCTTACTGGACAGGGCCCACGAGCAGTACTTC.

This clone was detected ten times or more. This CDR3 reads CAWSNERSSGNTIYF. The DNA of the CDR3 is TGTGCCTGGAGCAATGAACGGAGCTCTGGAAACACCATATATTTT. V usage is TRBV30 and J usage is TRBJ1-3; no clear D. Germline-derived CDR1 and CDR2 are GTSNPN and SVGIG (reference sequence). The CDR3 runs to 15 residues. V lost 3 bases to trimming and J lost 0 bases, with 12 bases between them.